This is a list of T cell receptor beta chains from one sample in a study of cytomegalovirus exposure and HLA in healthy donors. Libraries were prepared by immunoSEQ multiplex PCR; TCRdb keeps only in-frame clonotypes and omits some of them. Of roughly 120,000 clones in the sample, 88% were seen once. The sequenced material came from PBMCs. The receptors were sampled from a man aged 18 to 30 in good health and CMV-seropositive. Each CDR3 is given with its conserved first and last residue. A D gene is named only where the DNA matches it firmly. The size entry is marked missing in some rows and otherwise reads once, few, many or a size class.

v_call	j_call	d_call	clone_size	cdr3_nt	cdr3_aa
TRBV7-9	TRBJ1-3	TRBD1	NA	TGTGCCAGCAGCTCAGGGACAGACACCATATATTTT	CASSSGTDTIYF
TRBV4-1	TRBJ1-3	TRBD1	NA	TGCGCCAGCAGACAGGGACAGGGGCAGGCGACTGGAAACACCATATATTTT	CASRQGQGQATGNTIYF
TRBV11-2	TRBJ2-6	TRBD1	NA	TGTGCCAGCAGCTCTCGGGACAGGGTTACCAACGTCCTGACTTTC	CASSSRDRVTNVLTF
TRBV4-1	TRBJ1-1	NA	NA	TGCGCCAGCAGCCAAGACCCCAGGGTGTCTAACACTGAAGCTTTCTTT	CASSQDPRVSNTEAFF
TRBV19	TRBJ2-7	NA	NA	TGTGCCAGTAGTATATTGAGCGGGCCCTACGAGCAGTACTTC	CASSILSGPYEQYF
TRBV6-6	TRBJ1-4	NA	NA	TGTGCCAGCTTCATGACGGGAAATGAAAAACTGTTTTTT	CASFMTGNEKLFF
TRBV2	TRBJ1-6	NA	NA	TGTGCCAGCAGTGAGGGGGCTCGGAATTCACCCCTCCACTTT	CASSEGARNSPLHF
TRBV7-9	TRBJ2-7	TRBD1	NA	TGTGCCAGCAGCTTCCTTCCCGGGACAGGGAGAATCTACGAGCAGTACTTC	CASSFLPGTGRIYEQYF
TRBV5-6	TRBJ2-5	NA	once	TGTGCCAGCAGCTTGGCGGGTCCAGAGACCCAGTACTTC	CASSLAGPETQYF
TRBV5-8	TRBJ1-6	TRBD1	NA	TGTGCCAGCAGCCCCCGCCCGGACAGGACAAATCGGGAATCACCCCTCCACTTT	CASSPRPDRTNRESPLHF
TRBV6-1	TRBJ2-5	NA	NA	TGTGCCAGCAGTGAAGCAAGCAACCTGGAGACCCAGTACTTC	CASSEASNLETQYF
TRBV6-1	TRBJ1-6	TRBD1	NA	TGTGCCAGCAGTGCAAGGACAGGGGCAACGTCACCCCTCCACTTT	CASSARTGATSPLHF
TRBV28	TRBJ1-2	NA	NA	TGTGCCAGCATCCCCCACAGGGCCCCTTTGGGCTACACCTTC	CASIPHRAPLGYTF
TRBV6-6	TRBJ2-7	NA	NA	TGTGCCAGCAGTTTCCGAACTAGGAGAGACGAGCAGTACTTC	CASSFRTRRDEQYF
TRBV4-2	TRBJ2-7	TRBD2	once	TGTGCCAGCAGCCAAGAGCGGGGGGCCCCGGGGCAGTACTTC	CASSQERGAPGQYF
TRBV6-5	TRBJ2-1	TRBD2	NA	TGTGCCAGCAGCGGACTAGCGGGGGGGGCCAATGAGCAGTTCTTC	CASSGLAGGANEQFF
TRBV7-7	TRBJ2-3	NA	NA	TGTGCCAGCAGCTTAGGCTTCGAGGATACGCAGTATTTT	CASSLGFEDTQYF
TRBV5-1	TRBJ1-1	TRBD1	NA	TGCGCCAGCAGCAGGGGACAGGGAGACACTGAAGCTTTCTTT	CASSRGQGDTEAFF
TRBV6-6	TRBJ2-3	NA	NA	TGTGCCAGCAGACGCCCCGGGACTTCCGAGGATACGCAGTATTTT	CASRRPGTSEDTQYF
TRBV4-2	TRBJ1-3	NA	few	TGTGCCAGCAGCCAAGGGGGCGGTGTGTGGGGGGTTGGAAACACCATATATTTT	CASSQGGGVWGVGNTIYF
TRBV1	TRBJ1-5	NA	NA	TGCACCGGCAGCCAACGGGGGAAGGGGCCCCAGCATTTT	CTGSQRGKGPQHF
TRBV6-1	TRBJ1-4	NA	NA	TGTGCCAGCAGCCCGACGGGTATCGATGAAAAACTGTTTTTT	CASSPTGIDEKLFF
TRBV7-2	TRBJ2-1	TRBD1	once	TGTGCCAGCAGCTTAGGGCTAACAGGGGATTATGAGCAGTTCTTC	CASSLGLTGDYEQFF
TRBV5-1	TRBJ1-3	TRBD1	NA	TGCGCCAGCAGCTTGTTGGGACAGTCTGGAAACACCATATATTTT	CASSLLGQSGNTIYF
TRBV10-3	TRBJ1-1	NA	NA	TGTGCCATCAGTGGGTCAGCCCGCACTGAAGCTTTCTTT	CAISGSARTEAFF
TRBV5-4	TRBJ1-6	TRBD1	NA	TGTGCCAGCAGCTCGACAGGGGCCTTCAATAATTCACCCCTCCACTTT	CASSSTGAFNNSPLHF
TRBV7-9	TRBJ1-4	TRBD1	NA	TGTGCCAGCAGCTTAGGATGGGACAGGGCAACAGAAAAACTGTTTTTT	CASSLGWDRATEKLFF
TRBV7-9	TRBJ2-5	NA	NA	TGTGCCAGCAGCTTTAAGACAGTGCGGGAGACCCAGTACTTC	CASSFKTVRETQYF
TRBV7-9	TRBJ2-1	NA	NA	TGTGCCAGCACCAAACTTAGGGAGAGCAATGAGCAGTTCTTC	CASTKLRESNEQFF
TRBV10-2	TRBJ1-5	TRBD1	NA	TGCGCCAGCAGTGAGTCGGCAGGGACAGGATTTCTCCATCAGCCCCAGCATTTT	CASSESAGTGFLHQPQHF
TRBV28	TRBJ1-1	NA	NA	TGTGCCAGCAGTTTATACAGTCTGACTGAAGCTTTCTTT	CASSLYSLTEAFF
TRBV4-1	TRBJ1-1	NA	NA	TGCGCCAGCAGCCAGTCAGGGAATTTTGACACTGAAGCTTTCTTT	CASSQSGNFDTEAFF
TRBV30	TRBJ1-2	TRBD1	NA	TGTGCCCGAACGACAGGGAGAGGCTATGGCTACACCTTC	CARTTGRGYGYTF
TRBV18	TRBJ2-7	NA	NA	TGTGCCAGCTCACCCTTAGAAGCAAACGAGCAGTACTTC	CASSPLEANEQYF
TRBV28	TRBJ1-5	NA	few	TGTGCCAGCAGCAGGACTGCTAATCAGCCCCAGCATTTT	CASSRTANQPQHF
TRBV7-2	TRBJ1-1	NA	NA	TGTGCCAGCAGCTTCGCGGGGACCCCTCTCAACACTGAAGCTTTCTTT	CASSFAGTPLNTEAFF
TRBV14	TRBJ1-6	TRBD1	NA	TGTGCCAGCAGCCTCGGACAGGGTACCCCACCCCTCCACTTT	CASSLGQGTPPLHF
TRBV29-1	TRBJ2-5	NA	NA	TGCAGCGTTGTCCATGGGGCCGACCAAGAGACCCAGTACTTC	CSVVHGADQETQYF
TRBV5-5	TRBJ1-2	TRBD1	NA	TGTGCCAGCAGCTCGCACGCGGGACAGGGGGGTACCTATGGCTACACCTTC	CASSSHAGQGGTYGYTF
TRBV7-2	TRBJ2-1	NA	NA	TGTGCCAGCAGCCACCCTAGGGGTGAGCAGTTCTTC	CASSHPRGEQFF
TRBV7-8	TRBJ2-1	NA	NA	TGTGCCAGCAGCTCGTTAGACAATGAGCAGTTCTTC	CASSSLDNEQFF
TRBV27	TRBJ1-1	NA	NA	TGTGCCAGCAGTTTTCACGGCGGGCCCACTGAAGCTTTCTTT	CASSFHGGPTEAFF
TRBV12-5	TRBJ1-1	NA	NA	TGTGCTAGTGGCGTGGAGGATAGGAACACTGAAGCTTTCTTT	CASGVEDRNTEAFF
TRBV19	TRBJ2-5	NA	NA	TGTGCCAGTTCTCCGTGGCAGGAATACCAAGAGACCCAGTACTTC	CASSPWQEYQETQYF
TRBV6-5	TRBJ2-5	TRBD1	NA	TGTGCCAGCAGTCGTTCACAGGGGGCCCAAGAGACCCAGTACTTC	CASSRSQGAQETQYF
TRBV27	TRBJ2-5	TRBD2	NA	TGTGCCAGCAGTTTATCGGGCGGGGGGGCCTCCGAGACCCAGTACTTC	CASSLSGGGASETQYF
TRBV5-6	TRBJ2-1	NA	NA	TGTGCCAGCAGCTTGGGCCCCTTCCAGGCGTACAATGAGCAGTTCTTC	CASSLGPFQAYNEQFF
TRBV10-3	TRBJ2-2	NA	NA	TGTGCCATCGCCATGACAGGGAACACCGGGGAGCTGTTTTTT	CAIAMTGNTGELFF
TRBV19	TRBJ1-2	NA	once	TGTGCCAGTAGAAACCGGGACTTAACTAACTATGGCTACACCTTC	CASRNRDLTNYGYTF
TRBV15	TRBJ2-7	NA	NA	TGTGCCACCAGCAGAGGAGGCCTGGTGGGAGTTAGCTCCTACGAGCAGTACTTC	CATSRGGLVGVSSYEQYF
TRBV6-5	TRBJ1-6	NA	NA	TGTGCCAGCAGGCAGATAAATTCACCCCTCCACTTT	CASRQINSPLHF
TRBV2	TRBJ2-2	NA	NA	TGTGCCAGCAGTCTGAACACCGGGGAGCTGTTTTTT	CASSLNTGELFF
TRBV5-1	TRBJ1-2	TRBD1	NA	TGCGCCAGCAGCTTGGGCCAGGGGGCTGATGGCTACACCTTC	CASSLGQGADGYTF